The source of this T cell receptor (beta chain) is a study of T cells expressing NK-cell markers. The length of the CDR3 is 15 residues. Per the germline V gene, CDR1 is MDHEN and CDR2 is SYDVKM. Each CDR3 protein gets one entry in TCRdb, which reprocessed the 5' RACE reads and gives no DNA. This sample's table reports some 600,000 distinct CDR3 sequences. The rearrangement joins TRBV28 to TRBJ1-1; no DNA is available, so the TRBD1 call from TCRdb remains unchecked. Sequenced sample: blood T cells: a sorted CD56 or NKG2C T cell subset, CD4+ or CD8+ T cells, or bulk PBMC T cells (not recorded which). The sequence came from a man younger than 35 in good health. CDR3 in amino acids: CASRGQGRRNTEAFF.